The 32 T cell receptor beta chains given below trace back to one sample, sequenced in a study of technical replicates of blood from several donors. Clones were sequenced by immunoSEQ multiplex PCR, and TCRdb holds only the in-frame ones, with some missing. Altogether over 10,000 clones are present, over 70% being singletons, with the ten largest covering roughly 15%. Sequencing was performed on PBMCs. The receptors here all came from a human donor in good health.

The chain links TRBV6-1 to TRBJ2-3; D remains unclear. V lost 3 bases and J lost 7, with 11 bases in between. The CDR3 length is 13 residues. CDR1 and CDR2 from the germline V gene are MNHNS and SASEGT. CDR3 loop: CASSDTTANTQYF. In DNA, the CDR3 is TGTGCCAGCAGTGATACCACAGCCAATACGCAGTATTTT.

The V and J genes are TRBV29-1 and TRBJ1-3; D gene ambiguous. The CDR3 sequence is 13 residues long. The V and J ends lost 7 bases and 1 base respectively, with 11 bases between them. The germline V gene encodes CDR1 SQVTM and CDR2 ANQGSEA. CDR3: CSGARDSGNTIYF. DNA of the CDR3: TGCAGCGGTGCGAGGGATTCTGGAAACACCATATATTTT.

The chain uses TRBV6-6 and TRBJ1-3; 7 bases match TRBD1. Germline V gene data show CDR1 as MNHNY and CDR2 as SVGAGI (reference sequence). CDR3 length equals 15 residues. V lost 2 bases and J lost 4; bases outside the gene matches: 5. This CDR3 reads CASSYEGAHGNTIYF. In nucleotides, the CDR3 is TGTGCCAGCAGTTACGAGGGGGCTCACGGAAACACCATATATTTT.

V usage is TRBV14 and J usage is TRBJ2-7; possibly TRBD1 for D (6 bases). From germline, CDR1 is SGHDN and CDR2 FVKESK. V shed 4 bases and J shed 6 bases, with 13 bases lying between them. This CDR3 spans 13 amino acids. CDR3 DNA sequence: TGTGCCAGCAGCCCAACAGGGTTTCCCGAGCAGTACTTC. Protein sequence: CASSPTGFPEQYF. The whole variable domain, filled in from reference TRBV14 and TRBJ2-7, reads EAGVTQFPSHSVIEKGQTVTLRCDPISGHDNLYWYRRVMGKEIKFLLHFVKESKQDESGMPNNRFLAERTGGTYSTLKVQPAELEDSGVYFCASSPTGFPEQYFGPGTRLTVT.

The chain has TRBV5-1 and TRBJ2-1; 7 nucleotides line up with TRBD2. The germline V gene has CDR1 SGHRS and CDR2 YFSETQ. Trimming removed 4 bases from V and 9 bases from J; junction bases left unmatched: 10. This CDR3 has 14 amino acids. CDR3 in DNA: TGCGCCAGCAGCCTCGAGGGGAGGGTCGGTGAGCAGTTCTTC. Translated, it gives CASSLEGRVGEQFF.

The V gene is TRBV19, the J gene TRBJ2-7; TRBD1 agrees at 9 bases. CDR3 length: 15 amino acids. The germline V gene has CDR1 LNHDA and CDR2 SQIVND (reference sequence). With V trimmed by 0 bases and J by 1 base, 1 base remained unmatched. The CDR3 is CASSIDGTGSYEQYF. In DNA form, the CDR3 reads TGTGCCAGTAGTATAGATGGGACAGGGTCCTACGAGCAGTACTTC.

V is TRBV9 and J is TRBJ2-1; TRBD2 agrees at 7 bases. The CDR3 length is 14 residues. V was pared by 6 bases and J by 9 bases, with 12 bases of the junction left unmatched. Germline assignment: CDR1 SGDLS and CDR2 YYNGEE. DNA of the CDR3: TGTGCCAGCACCCCTTCGGCGGGAGTTGGTGAGCAGTTCTTC. Translation gives CASTPSAGVGEQFF.

The chain uses TRBV5-6 and TRBJ1-1; the D is unclear. The CDR3 runs 17 residues. Trimming took 3 bases from V and 0 from J, leaving 18 bases between them. The germline gives CDR1 SGHDT, CDR2 YYEEEE. The CDR3 bases are TGTGCCAGCAGCTCATTGCTACAGTACCCCATGAACACTGAAGCTTTCTTT. Translating it yields CASSSLLQYPMNTEAFF. Supplemented by reference TRBV5-6 and TRBJ1-1, the full variable domain reads DAGVTQSPTHLIKTRGQQVTLRCSPKSGHDTVSWYQQALGQGPQFIFQYYEEEERQRGNFPDRFSGHQFPNYSSELNVNALLLGDSALYLCASSSLLQYPMNTEAFFGQGTRLTVV.

The rearrangement joins TRBV29-1 to TRBJ1-1; TRBD1 aligns across 12 bases. Germline lookup yields CDR1 SQVTM and CDR2 ANQGSEA. Trimming cost V 5 bases and J 6 bases; bases outside gene matches: 10. The CDR3 is 15 amino acids. The CDR3 sequence: CSVSGTGGLRAEAFF. For the CDR3, the DNA is TGCAGCGTTTCCGGGACAGGGGGCTTGAGGGCTGAAGCTTTCTTT.

J is TRBJ1-1 and V is TRBV10-1; D possibly corresponds to TRBD1 (6 bases). Germline lookup yields CDR1 WNHNN and CDR2 SYGVQD (reference sequence). V dropped 4 bases and J dropped 1 base, with 22 bases sitting between them. The CDR3 covers 18 residues. In DNA, the CDR3 is TGCGCCAGCAGTGGAAGCCGGGTCAGGGGCAGGAGGAACACTGAAGCTTTCTTT. Translating it yields CASSGSRVRGRRNTEAFF.

The chain recombines TRBV27 with TRBJ1-1; 8 bases line up with TRBD1. The CDR3 extends over 17 amino acids. The V and J ends lost 3 bases and 1 base, in that order; junction bases with no gene match: 10. CDR1 and CDR2 (germline): MNHEY, SMNVEV (reference sequence). The CDR3 protein is CASSFHTPGTGNTEAFF. The CDR3 DNA reads TGTGCCAGCAGTTTTCATACCCCCGGGACAGGGAACACTGAAGCTTTCTTT.

In this sample, this clone turned up a few times. The genes are TRBV29-1 and TRBJ2-3; 10 nucleotides agree with TRBD2. Trimming took 4 bases from V and 1 from J; bases not matched to a gene: 2. CDR3 length: 14 amino acids. Germline CDR1 is SQVTM and CDR2 is ANQGSEA. The CDR3 loop reads CSVGLAGGTDTQYF. The CDR3 DNA is TGCAGCGTTGGTCTAGCGGGAGGCACAGATACGCAGTATTTT.

This chain links TRBV30 with TRBJ1-2, with TRBD1 identical over 10 bases. This CDR3 region has 14 residues. V was pared by 5 bases and J by 6 bases, with 9 bases of the junction left unmatched. Germline CDR1 and CDR2: GTSNPN and SVGIG (reference sequence). CDR3 residues: CAWWHDRGRNGYTF. For the CDR3, the DNA is TGTGCCTGGTGGCATGACAGGGGGCGGAATGGCTACACCTTC. Full variable domain (outside the CDR3, taken from reference TRBV30 and TRBJ1-2): SQTIHQWPATLVQPVGSPLSLECTVEGTSNPNLYWYRQAAGRGLQLLFYSVGIGQISSEVPQNLSASRPQDRQFILSSKKLLLSDSGFYLCAWWHDRGRNGYTFGSGTRLTVV.

This clone was recorded once. CDR3 bases: TGTGCCAGCAGCACCGGACAGGCCGCGAACACCGGGGAGCTGTTTTTT. It specifies CASSTGQAANTGELFF. This rearrangement joins TRBV7-3 to TRBJ2-2, with 7 bases lining up with TRBD1. Trimming removed 5 bases from V and 0 bases from J; junction bases left unmatched: 6. Germline V gene lookup returns CDR1 SGHTA and CDR2 FQGTGA. CDR3 length: 16 amino acids.

This chain uses TRBV5-1 with TRBJ2-7; 12 bases are shared with TRBD2. This CDR3 has 15 residues. J was trimmed by 4 bases and V by 4 bases; bases with no gene match: 6. In germline, CDR1 is SGHRS, CDR2 YFSETQ. The CDR3 protein is CASSLTGTSGYEQYF. The CDR3 bases are TGCGCCAGCAGCCTAACCGGGACTAGCGGGTACGAGCAGTACTTC.

The V call is TRBV5-1, the J call TRBJ1-2; TRBD1 matches at 9 bases. Germline assignment: CDR1 SGHRS and CDR2 YFSETQ. J lost 0 bases, V lost 4 bases, and 13 bases had no gene match. The CDR3 runs 18 residues. The CDR3 reads CASSVTTGTGFSNYGYTF. The CDR3 nucleotides read TGCGCCAGCAGCGTTACAACCGGGACAGGGTTCTCTAACTATGGCTACACCTTC.

V usage is TRBV4-2 and J usage is TRBJ2-3; no firm D call. V was trimmed by 0 bases and J by 3 bases, leaving 4 bases between them. CDR1 and CDR2 (germline): LGHNA, YNFKEQ. The CDR3 has 13 amino acids. The CDR3 sequence: CASSQERTDTQYF. The CDR3 region has the DNA TGTGCCAGCAGCCAAGAGCGTACAGATACGCAGTATTTT.

This clone was found a few times. This chain uses TRBV27 with TRBJ1-2, with 11 bases that match TRBD1. The germline gives CDR1 MNHEY, CDR2 SMNVEV (reference sequence). Trimming took 5 bases from V and 7 from J; bases not matched to a gene: 12. The CDR3 loop spans 16 amino acids. CDR3 sequence (DNA): TGTGCCAGCAGTAGTTGGCCGGGACAGGGGGTATCTGGCTACACCTTC. Encoded protein: CASSSWPGQGVSGYTF.

The chain is built from TRBV7-6 and TRBJ2-1; 8 bases are shared with TRBD2. The ends lost 7 bases at V and 0 bases at J; junction bases unmatched: 8. CDR1 SGHVS and CDR2 FNYEAQ come from the germline V gene. The CDR3 contains 16 residues. The CDR3 nucleotides read TGTGCCAGCACCCCACTAGCGGAACACTCCTACAATGAGCAGTTCTTC. Its protein is CASTPLAEHSYNEQFF.

In this sample, this clone turned up once. This chain joins TRBV7-9 and TRBJ1-1; D remains ambiguous. V was shortened by 2 bases and J by 1 base, with 5 bases between the two germline ends. This CDR3 has 13 amino acids. CDR1 and CDR2 (germline): SEHNR, FQNEAQ (reference sequence). CDR3 sequence reads: CASSLWQNTEAFF. DNA of the CDR3: TGTGCCAGCAGCTTATGGCAGAACACTGAAGCTTTCTTT.

This clone was picked up a small number of times. This chain connects TRBV5-4 to TRBJ2-7; 11 bases map to TRBD2. Unmatched junction bases numbered 8, after V lost 4 bases and J lost 2 bases. Germline CDR1 is SGHNT and CDR2 is YYREEE (reference sequence). CDR3 length equals 16 residues. In DNA, the CDR3 is TGTGCCAGCAGCCTGGGCGGGACTAGCGGAACCTACGAGCAGTACTTC. This translates into CASSLGGTSGTYEQYF.

This chain uses TRBV12-5 with TRBJ2-1; D perhaps matches TRBD2 (6 bases). The germline V and J ends were trimmed by 6 bases and 3 bases, with 9 bases remaining between them. CDR3 size: 13 residues. Germline V gene data show CDR1 as LGHNT and CDR2 as FRNRAP. As DNA, the CDR3 is TGTGCTAGTGGAGGGGACTTCTACAATGAGCAGTTCTTC. Residues: CASGGDFYNEQFF.

This clone was counted between two and nine times. V is TRBV14 and J is TRBJ1-2, with TRBD1 matching over 7 bases. Trimming cost V 4 bases and J 7 bases; bases outside gene matches: 3. The CDR3 is made up of 12 amino acids. CDR1 is SGHDN, CDR2 FVKESK, per germline. The DNA of the CDR3 is TGTGCCAGCAGCCCGACAGGGTTTGGCTACACCTTC. It yields the protein CASSPTGFGYTF.

The chain combines TRBV4-2 with TRBJ2-1; D is possibly TRBD1 (5 bases). The V end was cut by 0 bases, the J end by 7 bases, with 7 bases between. CDR1 and CDR2 (germline): LGHNA, YNFKEQ. This CDR3 region has 13 residues. CDR3 in DNA: TGTGCCAGCAGCCAAGATAAGGGGAATGAGCAGTTCTTC. Its translation is CASSQDKGNEQFF.

A word on this clone: The limits of the CDR3 on the DNA are not certain, so only TCRdb's listed CDR3 is given. The chain links TRBV6-5 to TRBJ1-2; the D call of TRBD1 is as the table states it, not checked on the DNA. The CDR3 is 15 amino acids in total, end residues counted. The germline V gene has CDR1 MNHEY and CDR2 SVGAGI. CDR3 protein: CASSPPGGFGDGYTF.

The DNA for the CDR3 is TGTGCCAGCAGCATTAGCGGGAGCCCCTACAATGAGCAGTTCTTC. This gives the protein CASSISGSPYNEQFF. The gene calls are TRBV6-1 and TRBJ2-1, with 9 bases lining up with TRBD2. CDR1 and CDR2 (germline): MNHNS, SASEGT. The J segment lost 2 bases and the V segment lost 6 bases, leaving 5 bases of the junction unmatched. The CDR3 is made up of 15 amino acids.

The chain carries TRBV6-5 and TRBJ1-2, with a weak D call TRBD1 (6 bases). V lost 6 bases, J lost 0 bases, and 11 bases lay in between. CDR3 size: 14 residues. Germline-derived CDR1 and CDR2 are MNHEY and SVGAGI. The CDR3 loop is CASRDSQANYGYTF. The DNA for the CDR3 is TGTGCCAGCAGGGACAGCCAAGCTAACTATGGCTACACCTTC.

The V call is TRBV29-1, the J call TRBJ2-1; 8 positions match TRBD2. The CDR3 runs to 14 residues. V lost 6 bases and J lost 0; bases outside the gene matches: 4. Germline values: CDR1 SQVTM, CDR2 ANQGSEA. CDR3 region: CSVTSVYSYNEQFF. The CDR3 DNA reads as TGCAGCGTGACTAGCGTATACTCCTACAATGAGCAGTTCTTC.

This chain uses TRBV11-2 with TRBJ2-7; 9 nucleotides align to TRBD1. Trimming cost V 6 bases and J 5 bases; bases outside gene matches: 11. The CDR3 extends over 15 amino acids. The germline V gene encodes CDR1 SGHAT and CDR2 FQNNGV. The CDR3 is CASRRPGQGFHEQYF. In DNA form, the CDR3 reads TGTGCCAGCAGGCGGCCGGGACAGGGTTTCCACGAGCAGTACTTC.

This sequence joins TRBV7-8 and TRBJ2-3, with a possible D match to TRBD1 (5 bases). V lost 5 bases to trimming and J lost 0 bases, with 15 bases between them. Germline loops: CDR1 SGHVS, CDR2 FQNEAQ. This CDR3 is built from 16 residues. The CDR3 nucleotides are TGTGCCAGCAGCCCCCGGCCAGACAGTAGCACAGATACGCAGTATTTT. Its protein product is CASSPRPDSSTDTQYF.

The genes are TRBV2 and TRBJ2-5, with a tentative D call TRBD2 (6 bases). V was trimmed by 8 bases and J by 5 bases, leaving 15 bases between them. The CDR3 covers 13 residues. CDR1 SNHLY and CDR2 FYNNEI come from the germline V gene. This CDR3 is CASVGLEGETQYF. In nucleotides, the CDR3 is TGTGCCAGCGTAGGGTTGGAGGGGGAGACCCAGTACTTC.

In DNA form, the CDR3 reads TGTGCCAGCAGCCGACTAGCGGGGGGCACAGATACGCAGTATTTT. Protein: CASSRLAGGTDTQYF. The V and J genes are TRBV6-4 and TRBJ2-3; 12 bases line up with TRBD2. The CDR3 has 15 residues. With V trimmed by 6 bases and J by 1 base, 2 bases remained unmatched. Germline V CDR1 and CDR2: MRHNA, SNTAGT.